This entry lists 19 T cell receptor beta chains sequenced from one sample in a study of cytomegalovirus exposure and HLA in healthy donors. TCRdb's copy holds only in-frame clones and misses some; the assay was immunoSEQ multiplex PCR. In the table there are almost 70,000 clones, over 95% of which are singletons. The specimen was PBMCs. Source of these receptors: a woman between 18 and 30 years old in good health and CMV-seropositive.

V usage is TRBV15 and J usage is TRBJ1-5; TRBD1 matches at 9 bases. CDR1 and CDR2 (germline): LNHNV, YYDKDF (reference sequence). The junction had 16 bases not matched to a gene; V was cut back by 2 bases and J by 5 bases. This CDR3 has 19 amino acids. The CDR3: CATSRPRDRADVWDQPQHF. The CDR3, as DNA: TGTGCCACCAGCAGACCCCGGGACAGGGCAGATGTTTGGGATCAGCCCCAGCATTTT.

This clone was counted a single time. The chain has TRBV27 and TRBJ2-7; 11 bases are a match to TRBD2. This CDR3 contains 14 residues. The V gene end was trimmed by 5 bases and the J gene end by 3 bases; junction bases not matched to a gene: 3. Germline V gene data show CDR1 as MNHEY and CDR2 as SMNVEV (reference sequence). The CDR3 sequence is CASSPGTSGYEQYF. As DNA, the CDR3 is TGTGCCAGCAGTCCCGGGACTAGCGGCTACGAGCAGTACTTC.

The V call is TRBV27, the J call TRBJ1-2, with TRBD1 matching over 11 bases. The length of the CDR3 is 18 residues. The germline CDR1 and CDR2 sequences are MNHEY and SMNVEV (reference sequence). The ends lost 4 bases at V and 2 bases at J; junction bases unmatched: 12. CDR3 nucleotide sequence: TGTGCCAGCAGTTCGTACCGGGACAGGGGGGAGCAGAACTATGGCTACACCTTC. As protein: CASSSYRDRGEQNYGYTF.

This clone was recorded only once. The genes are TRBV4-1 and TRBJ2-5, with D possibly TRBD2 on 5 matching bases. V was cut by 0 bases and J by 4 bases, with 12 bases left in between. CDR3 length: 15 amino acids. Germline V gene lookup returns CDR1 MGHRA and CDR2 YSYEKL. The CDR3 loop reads CASSQDGSGLETQYF. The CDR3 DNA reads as TGCGCCAGCAGCCAAGATGGCAGCGGCCTAGAGACCCAGTACTTC.

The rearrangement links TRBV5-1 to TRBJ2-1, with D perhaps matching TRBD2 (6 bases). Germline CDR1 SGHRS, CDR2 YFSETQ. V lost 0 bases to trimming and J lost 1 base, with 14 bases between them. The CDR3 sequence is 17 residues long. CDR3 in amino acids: CASSLEGYRGSYNEQFF. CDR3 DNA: TGCGCCAGCAGCTTGGAGGGGTATCGGGGGTCCTACAATGAGCAGTTCTTC.

In DNA form, the CDR3 reads TGTGCCAGCAGTTTATTTGCCTCGGGATTAGTCTACGAGCAGTACTTC. This gives the protein CASSLFASGLVYEQYF. The rearrangement links TRBV28 to TRBJ2-7; D might be TRBD2 (5 bases). The CDR3 runs 16 residues. Germline V lookup: CDR1 MDHEN, CDR2 SYDVKM. The V end was cut by 1 base, the J end by 3 bases, with 16 bases between.

CDR3 residues: CAWSVIVAGELFF. The CDR3 DNA sequence: TGTGCCTGGAGTGTAATCGTAGCGGGGGAGCTGTTTTTT. The V gene is TRBV30, the J gene TRBJ2-2, with D tentatively TRBD2 (5 bases). Trimming shortened V by 0 bases and J by 8 bases, and 10 bases separated the two germline ends. The germline CDR1 and CDR2 sequences are GTSNPN and SVGIG (reference sequence). This CDR3 contains 13 residues. Full variable domain (rest looked up from reference TRBV30 and TRBJ2-2): SQTIHQWPATLVQPVGSPLSLECTVEGTSNPNLYWYRQAAGRGLQLLFYSVGIGQISSEVPQNLSASRPQDRQFILSSKKLLLSDSGFYLCAWSVIVAGELFFGEGSRLTVL.

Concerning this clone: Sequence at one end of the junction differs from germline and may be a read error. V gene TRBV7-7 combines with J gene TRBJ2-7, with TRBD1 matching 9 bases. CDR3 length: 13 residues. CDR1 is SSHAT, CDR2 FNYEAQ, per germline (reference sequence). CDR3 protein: CASSMDRGNEQYF. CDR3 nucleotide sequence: TGTGCTAGCAGCATGGACAGGGGAAACGAGCAGTACTTC.

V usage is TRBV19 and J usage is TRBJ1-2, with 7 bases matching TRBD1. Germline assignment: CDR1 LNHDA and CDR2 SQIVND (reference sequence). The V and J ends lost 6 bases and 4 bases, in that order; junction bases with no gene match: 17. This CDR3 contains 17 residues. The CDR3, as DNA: TGTGCCAGTAGGTCGCTCACCGGACCGGGACAGTTCTATGGCTACACCTTC. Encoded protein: CASRSLTGPGQFYGYTF.

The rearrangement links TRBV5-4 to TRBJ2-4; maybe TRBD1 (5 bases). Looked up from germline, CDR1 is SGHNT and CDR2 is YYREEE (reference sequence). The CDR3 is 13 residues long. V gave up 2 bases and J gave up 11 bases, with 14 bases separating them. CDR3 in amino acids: CASSFRLVGVQYF. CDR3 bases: TGTGCCAGCAGCTTTCGGTTAGTAGGGGTTCAGTACTTC.

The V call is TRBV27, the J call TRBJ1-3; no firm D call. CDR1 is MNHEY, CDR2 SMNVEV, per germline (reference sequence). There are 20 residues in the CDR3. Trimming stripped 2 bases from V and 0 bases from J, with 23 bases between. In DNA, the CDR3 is TGTGCCAGCAGTTTAGTAAAACTCCTATACTTTTCCTCCTCTGGAAACACCATATATTTT. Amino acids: CASSLVKLLYFSSSGNTIYF.

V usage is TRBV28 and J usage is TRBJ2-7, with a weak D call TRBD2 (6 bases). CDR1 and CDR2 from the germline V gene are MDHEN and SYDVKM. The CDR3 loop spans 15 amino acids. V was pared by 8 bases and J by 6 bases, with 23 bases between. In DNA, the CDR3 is TGTGCCAGCTGCCCTCCGGGACTCCCAGTCAGCGAGCAGTACTTC. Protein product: CASCPPGLPVSEQYF.

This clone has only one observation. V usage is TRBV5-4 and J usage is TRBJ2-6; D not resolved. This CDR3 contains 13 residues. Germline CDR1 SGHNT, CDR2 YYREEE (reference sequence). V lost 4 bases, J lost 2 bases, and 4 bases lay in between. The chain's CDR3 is CASSAPGANVLTF. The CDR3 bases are TGTGCCAGCAGCGCGCCTGGGGCCAACGTCCTGACTTTC.

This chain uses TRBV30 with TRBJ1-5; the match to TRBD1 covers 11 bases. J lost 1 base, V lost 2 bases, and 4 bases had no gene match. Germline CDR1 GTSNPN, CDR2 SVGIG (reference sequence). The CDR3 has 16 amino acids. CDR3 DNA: TGTGCCTGGAGTACAGGGACAGGGGGAAGCAATCAGCCCCAGCATTTT. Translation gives CAWSTGTGGSNQPQHF.

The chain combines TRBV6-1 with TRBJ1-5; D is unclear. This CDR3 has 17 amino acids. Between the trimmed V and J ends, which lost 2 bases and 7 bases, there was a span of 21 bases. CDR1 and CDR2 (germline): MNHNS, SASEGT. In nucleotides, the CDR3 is TGTGCCAGCAGTGAAATGCCCCTAAGTGGGAGCCGGCAGCCCCAGCATTTT. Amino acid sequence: CASSEMPLSGSRQPQHF.

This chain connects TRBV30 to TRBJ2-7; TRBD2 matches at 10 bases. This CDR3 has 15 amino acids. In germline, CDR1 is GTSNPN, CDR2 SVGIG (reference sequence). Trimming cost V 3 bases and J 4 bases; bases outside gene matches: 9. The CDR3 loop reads CAWSHLAGAQYEQYF. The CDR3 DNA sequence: TGTGCCTGGAGCCATCTAGCGGGAGCCCAGTACGAGCAGTACTTC.

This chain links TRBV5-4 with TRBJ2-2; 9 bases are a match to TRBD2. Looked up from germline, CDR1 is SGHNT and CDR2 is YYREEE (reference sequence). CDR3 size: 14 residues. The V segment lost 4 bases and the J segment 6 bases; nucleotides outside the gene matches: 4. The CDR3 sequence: CASSHQREAGELFF. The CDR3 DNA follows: TGTGCCAGCAGCCACCAGCGGGAGGCCGGGGAGCTGTTTTTT.

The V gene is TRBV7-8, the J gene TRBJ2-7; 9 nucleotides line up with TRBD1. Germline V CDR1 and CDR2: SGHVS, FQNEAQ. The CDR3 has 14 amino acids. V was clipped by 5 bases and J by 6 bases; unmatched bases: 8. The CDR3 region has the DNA TGTGCCAGCAGCCCGCCGGACAGGGGATTCGAGCAGTACTTC. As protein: CASSPPDRGFEQYF.

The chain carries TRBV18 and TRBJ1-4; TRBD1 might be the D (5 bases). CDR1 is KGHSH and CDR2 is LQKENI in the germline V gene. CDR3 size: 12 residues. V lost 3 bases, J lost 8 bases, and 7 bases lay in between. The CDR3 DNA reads TGTGCCAGCTCACCCCGGGGGGAAAAACTGTTTTTT. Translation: CASSPRGEKLFF.